This TCR beta chain was identified during a study of OX40 agonist ivuxolimab in advanced cancers. Broadly, across the study: Ivuxolimab was a fully human IgG2 agonistic monoclonal antibody targeting the costimulatory receptor OX40 (CD134). Partial responses occurred in three dose-escalation patients, of whom one had hepatocellular carcinoma and two had cutaneous melanoma. Of the approximately 53 patients in dose escalation, about 20 had hepatocellular carcinoma, around 15 had melanoma, 9 had renal cell carcinoma and 9 had head and neck cancer. Prior anti-PD-1, anti-PD-L1 or anti-CTLA-4 therapy was permitted, and checkpoint inhibitors had been received by about 44% of dose-escalation patients. Peripheral TCRbeta sequencing was intended to test whether TCR sequence diversity was altered and clonal T-cell expansion was caused by ivuxolimab. The paper describes the monotherapy dose-escalation part (N ≈ 52 patients) of the phase I trial of ivuxolimab. Intravenous ivuxolimab was administered to patients every 2 weeks at six dose levels: 0.01, 0.1, 0.3, 1.5, 3 and 10 mg/kg. A male proportion of nearly 85% and a mean age of approximately 58 years, ranging from about 20 to 85, were recorded for the dose-escalation cohort.

At the junction V is shortened by 5 bases and J by 0 bases; bases outside the gene matches: 14. From the cysteine through the phenylalanine, the CDR3 covers 20 amino acids. The retained sequence is limited to the CDR3, 60 bases, with the frame set at the first base. From a lookup of the germline V gene, CDR1 and CDR2 are LGHNA and YNFKEQ. For sequencing of the TCRbeta CDR3 region, genomic DNA was extracted from the sorted cells. The immunoSEQ Assay was used to sequence the TCRbeta CDR3 regions. This is the immuneACCESS table as TCRdb keeps it, with only in-frame sequences that have V and J called. A part of the clones is gone; compared with another copy, unresolved V genes explain less than half, and the rest is unexplained. A total of nearly 55,000 clones appear in this sample, 84% of them only once. Of the sample, 1.2% falls within the top ten clones. Overall study outcomes, separate from this receptor: Low levels of normalized T-cell clonal expansion were also seen in some patients who did not respond. After ivuxolimab, more expanded clones were found on average in CD8+ T cells than in CD4+ T cells. In the 0.1-3.0 mg/kg groups, partial responders had among the lowest normalized peripheral clonal expansion, particularly in CD8+ T cells. At doses from 0.1 to 3.0 mg/kg, clonal expansion was seen in both CD4+ and CD8+ blood T cells between baseline and week 6. Which antigens the clonally expanded peripheral T cells were specific for was not determined.

Patients with a history of autoimmune disease or receiving systemic immunosuppression were excluded from the trial. Peripheral blood for TCR sequencing was collected from all dose cohorts at baseline, on cycle 4 day 1, and on cycle 7 day 1. Samples came from an open-label, multicenter, first-in-human phase I dose-escalation trial of ivuxolimab. Adults with locally advanced or metastatic melanoma, renal cell, hepatocellular, or head and neck squamous cell carcinoma were enrolled in the trial. Before TCR sequencing, CD4+ T cells and CD8+ T cells were sorted from peripheral blood as separate populations. As to this clone: It has no known antigen specificity. The sample holds no much larger clone one base away, and base qualities are not on file.

The sequence was collected from an adult with an advanced solid tumor such as melanoma, head and neck, liver or kidney cancer. The sequences come from CD4+ or CD8+ T cells sorted from blood, collected in a trial of the OX40 agonist ivuxolimab. The rearrangement combines TRBV4-2 with TRBJ2-6; 9 middle bases align to TRBD1. The CDR3 sequence is CASSSGTGPITPSGANVLTF. The base sequence is TGTGCCAGCAGCTCCGGGACAGGGCCCATTACCCCCTCTGGGGCCAACGTCCTGACTTTC.